This is a list of T cell receptor beta chains from one sample in a study of immune aging and cytomegalovirus after organ transplant. TCRdb used MiXCR to reprocess the single-cell sequencing reads, holding one entry per CDR3 protein. Of 20,000 to 25,000 distinct CDR3 sequences detected, roughly 36% appear once; the ten largest clones hold around a quarter. No antigen has been assigned to these receptors. Sample: CMV peptide-activated CD4+ and CD8+ T cells sorted from blood, taken at five time points, pooled. The source of these receptors is a female donor who had a heart transplant and CMV viremia. Both conserved end residues are part of each CDR3. D genes are given only for firm matches. Where a row states a size, it is once, few, many or the class of an expanded clone; other rows omit it.

size	D	J	V	CDR3	DNA
medium-sized	-	TRBJ2-7	TRBV7-6	CASSHAGAYEQYF	TGTGCCAGCAGCCATGCAGGAGCCTACGAGCAGTACTTC
few	-	TRBJ2-5	TRBV30	CAWSGVTQGTRCF	TGTGCCTGGAGTGGGGTCACCCAAGGGACCCGGTGCTTC
few	TRBD2	TRBJ2-1	TRBV11-2	CASSLDFGLAGVGEQFF	TGTGCCAGCAGCTTAGATTTCGGACTAGCGGGAGTGGGTGAGCAGTTCTTC
-	-	TRBJ2-7	TRBV6-2/TRBV6-3	CASSAANSYEQYF	TGTGCCAGCAGTGCTGCCAATTCCTACGAGCAGTACTTC
-	TRBD2	TRBJ2-2	TRBV4-1	CASSHRTSGNTGELFF	TGCGCCAGCAGCCACCGGACTAGCGGAAACACCGGGGAGCTGTTTTTT
-	-	TRBJ2-7	TRBV29-1	CSVDLSSYEQNF	TGCAGCGTTGATCTCAGCTCCTACGAGCAGAACTTC
medium-sized	-	TRBJ1-1	TRBV6-2/TRBV6-3	CASKRQVWNTEAFF	TGTGCCAGCAAGAGACAGGTATGGAACACTGAAGCTTTCTTT
few	-	TRBJ2-7	TRBV7-6	CASSGSAGGTYEQYF	TGTGCCAGCAGCGGGTCCGCCGGGGGTACTTACGAGCAGTACTTC
-	-	TRBJ1-2	TRBV24-1	CATSDVRTAYGYTF	TGTGCCACCAGTGATGTACGGACAGCTTATGGCTACACCTTC
many	-	TRBJ2-7	TRBV3-1	CASSPQGRATYEQYF	TGTGCCAGCAGCCCCCAGGGGAGGGCAACCTACGAGCAGTACTTC
many	-	TRBJ1-1	TRBV9	CASSPEGGMYTEAFF	TGTGCCAGCAGCCCGGAAGGGGGGATGTACACTGAAGCTTTCTTT
many	-	TRBJ2-7	TRBV6-2/TRBV6-3	CASSYSTEWQATRYEQYF	TGTGCCAGCAGTTACTCGACGGAGTGGCAGGCCACTCGATACGAGCAGTACTTC
-	TRBD2	TRBJ2-3	TRBV29-1	CSVPAPGGYTDTQYF	TGCAGCGTTCCAGCCCCGGGGGGATACACAGATACGCAGTATTTT
-	TRBD1	TRBJ1-4	TRBV12-3/TRBV12-4	CVSSFRDRGLEKLLF	TGTGTCAGCAGTTTCAGGGACAGGGGGCTTGAAAAACTGCTTTTT
few	-	TRBJ2-7	TRBV11-2	CASSLAYEQYF	TGTGCCAGCAGCTTGGCGTACGAGCAGTACTTC
few	-	TRBJ2-5	TRBV29-1	CSVCWTRQETQYF	TGCAGCGTTTGCTGGACACGGCAAGAGACCCAGTACTTC
-	-	TRBJ2-3	TRBV13	CASSSSSGRGTDTQYF	TGTGCCAGCAGCTCCAGTAGTGGGAGAGGGACAGATACGCAGTATTTT
-	-	TRBJ1-1	TRBV30	CAWSEGVTNTEAFF	TGTGCCTGGAGTGAAGGGGTTACGAACACTGAAGCTTTCTTT
-	-	TRBJ1-1	TRBV15	CATSRDRGSTEASF	TGTGCCACCAGCAGAGATCGAGGCAGCACTGAAGCCTCCTTT
few	-	TRBJ2-7	TRBV7-2	CASSLEVQAYSYEQYF	TGTGCCAGCAGCTTAGAGGTACAGGCTTACTCCTACGAGCAGTACTTC
many	-	TRBJ1-1	TRBV5-6	CASSLGTSNTEAFF	TGTGCCAGCAGCTTAGGGACCTCGAACACTGAAGCTTTCTTT
many	TRBD1	TRBJ2-7	TRBV6-1	CASSGQGSGEQYF	TGTGCCAGCAGTGGACAGGGGTCAGGCGAGCAGTACTTC
many	-	TRBJ2-6	TRBV6-6	CASSSQVAGGANVLTF	TGTGCCAGCAGCTCCCAGGTGGCCGGGGGGGCCAACGTCCTGACTTTC
few	TRBD2	TRBJ2-7	TRBV20-1	CSASQGLEPYEQYF	TGCAGTGCTAGCCAGGGACTAGAGCCCTACGAGCAGTACTTC
-	TRBD1	TRBJ2-5	TRBV2	CASSLRTGAGTQYF	TGTGCCAGCAGTCTCCGGACAGGGGCAGGGACCCAGTACTTC
-	-	TRBJ2-7	TRBV5-1	CASSLSPGYTYEQYF	TGCGCCAGCAGCTTGAGCCCGGGATACACCTACGAGCAGTACTTC
few	-	TRBJ2-7	TRBV29-1	CSVGGAIYEQYF	TGCAGCGTTGGGGGGGCTATCTACGAGCAGTACTTC
few	-	TRBJ2-7	TRBV6-5	CASSRTPSSYEQYF	TGTGCCAGCAGCCGGACTCCGAGCTCCTACGAGCAGTACTTC
-	-	TRBJ1-2	TRBV27	CASKKGQGREDGYTF	TGTGCCAGCAAGAAGGGGCAGGGTAGGGAAGATGGCTACACCTTC
-	-	TRBJ2-3	TRBV6-1	CASSEAWHRADTQYF	TGTGCCAGCAGTGAAGCTTGGCACAGGGCGGATACGCAGTATTTT
medium-sized	-	TRBJ2-1	TRBV27	CASSLSGTHEQFF	TGTGCCAGCAGTTTATCCGGGACCCATGAGCAGTTCTTC
many	-	TRBJ1-1	TRBV2	CASSRDPNTEAFF	TGTGCCAGCAGTAGGGACCCGAACACTGAAGCTTTCTTT
-	-	TRBJ2-5	TRBV11-3	CASSQLSPGTERETQNF	TGTGCCAGCAGCCAATTATCACCGGGGACGGAAAGAGAGACCCAGAACTTC
-	TRBD2	TRBJ2-2	TRBV2	CASNQRGDTGELFF	TGTGCCAGCAACCAACGGGGGGACACCGGGGAGCTGTTTTTT
-	TRBD1	TRBJ1-1	TRBV7-9	CASSLNRGNTGAFF	TGCGCCAGTAGCTTGAACAGGGGCAACACTGGAGCTTTCTTT
-	-	TRBJ2-1	TRBV7-2	CASRRPGGSYNEQFF	TGTGCCAGCAGGCGTCCCGGAGGCTCCTACAATGAGCAGTTCTTC
-	-	TRBJ2-2	TRBV12-3/TRBV12-4	CASFFGNTGELFF	TGTGCCAGCTTTTTTGGGAACACCGGGGAGCTGTTTTTT
-	-	TRBJ2-7	TRBV4-3	CASSQVQESSYEQYF	TGCGCCAGCAGCCAAGTCCAGGAAAGCTCCTACGAGCAGTACTTC
-	TRBD1	TRBJ1-4	TRBV12-3/TRBV12-4	CASSLRWGQSHEKLFF	TGTGCCAGCAGTTTAAGATGGGGACAGTCGCATGAAAAACTGTTTTTT
medium-sized	TRBD2	TRBJ2-1	TRBV10-3	CAATTSHEQFF	TGTGCCGCTACGACTAGCCATGAGCAGTTCTTC
-	TRBD1	TRBJ2-7	TRBV5-6	CASSFRQGQEQYF	TGTGCCAGCAGCTTCAGACAGGGACAGGAGCAGTACTTC
-	TRBD1	TRBJ2-1	TRBV19	CASSPGTASPVEQFF	TGTGCCAGTAGTCCCGGGACAGCTTCCCCGGTTGAGCAGTTCTTC
few	-	TRBJ2-1	TRBV20-1	CGAVELSYNEQFF	TGCGGAGCCGTTGAGCTCTCCTACAATGAGCAGTTCTTC
-	-	TRBJ2-7	TRBV20-1	CSVGAGPSGEQYF	TGCAGTGTAGGGGCAGGGCCCTCGGGGGAGCAGTACTTC
few	TRBD1	TRBJ2-3	TRBV24-1	CATSPRDRSSDTQYF	TGTGCCACCAGCCCCCGGGACAGAAGCTCAGATACGCAGTATTTT
-	TRBD1	TRBJ2-1	TRBV5-5	CASSISQGAKVEQFF	TGTGCCAGCAGCATATCACAGGGGGCTAAGGTTGAGCAGTTCTTC
-	-	TRBJ2-5	TRBV3-1	CASSQSIHQYF	TGTGCCAGCAGCCAAAGCATTCACCAGTACTTC
-	-	TRBJ1-6	TRBV2	CASSEVSGNSPLHF	TGTGCCAGCAGCGAAGTATCAGGGAATTCACCCCTCCACTTT
many	TRBD1	TRBJ1-2	TRBV18	CASSSQGAYGYTF	TGTGCCAGCTCATCACAGGGGGCATATGGCTACACCTTC
medium-sized	-	TRBJ2-3	TRBV5-4	CASSQTRRTDTQYF	TGTGCCAGCAGCCAAACTAGACGCACAGATACGCAGTATTTT
-	-	TRBJ2-7	TRBV10-3	CAISEWVGSRRGSYEQYF	TGTGCCATCAGTGAGTGGGTCGGGAGTAGAAGGGGATCCTACGAGCAGTACTTC
many	-	TRBJ2-5	TRBV10-1	CASSESAGQETQYF	TGCGCCAGCAGTGAGTCCGCTGGCCAAGAGACCCAGTACTTC
-	-	TRBJ1-1	TRBV20-1	CSAQRPGKNTEAFF	TGCAGTGCTCAGAGGCCGGGGAAGAACACTGAAGCTTTCTTT
-	-	TRBJ2-1	TRBV20-1	CAGCERILGEQFF	TGCGCGGGGTGTGAGCGGATCTTGGGTGAGCAGTTCTTC
medium-sized	TRBD2	TRBJ2-5	TRBV20-1	CSARGSSGKETQYF	TGCAGTGCTAGAGGATCTAGCGGGAAAGAGACCCAGTACTTC